One and the same sample provided the 22 T cell receptor beta chains below, sequenced in a study of T cells in Graves' hyperthyroidism and ophthalmopathy. RNA transcripts yielded amplified TCR beta CDR3 regions. When the TCR CDR3 underwent first-round RT-PCR, the HTBI primer set was used. Each CDR3 protein gets one entry after TCRdb re-called the multiplex PCR reads with MiXCR. The table shows about 640,000 distinct CDR3 sequences, with roughly 15% occurring only once. Sequenced sample: blood. The source of these receptors is a woman in her forties or fifties with Graves' ophthalmopathy.

This clonotype was counted a few times. The chain carries TRBV28 and TRBJ2-1; tentative D call: TRBD1 (6 bases). This CDR3 is built from 16 residues. Germline V gene lookup returns CDR1 MDHEN and CDR2 SYDVKM. Trimming left V 5 bases short and J 7 bases short, with 21 bases between. The CDR3: CASSVDRSWGINEQFF. The CDR3 bases are TGTGCCAGCAGTGTAGACAGGAGTTGGGGAATAAATGAGCAGTTCTTC.

This chain links TRBV5-1 with TRBJ2-7; 8 bases fit TRBD1. CDR1 SGHRS and CDR2 YFSETQ come from the germline V gene. The CDR3 consists of 15 residues. The V and J ends lost 2 bases and 3 bases, in that order; junction bases with no gene match: 7. The CDR3 coding sequence is TGCGCCAGCAGCTTCTGGACAGGGAGCGACTACGAGCAGTACTTC. This codes for CASSFWTGSDYEQYF.

The chain has TRBV29-1 and TRBJ1-5, with a weak D call TRBD1 (6 bases). This CDR3 contains 14 residues. Germline V lookup: CDR1 SQVTM, CDR2 ANQGSEA. With 6 bases removed from V and 5 bases from J, the gap between germline ends came to 17 bases. Here the CDR3 reads CSVGGGGPHQPQHF. CDR3 bases: TGCAGCGTGGGAGGGGGTGGGCCCCATCAGCCCCAGCATTTT.

This clonotype was seen repeatedly, ten times or more. V gene TRBV11-2 combines with J gene TRBJ1-1; D remains ambiguous. The CDR3 is 16 residues long. The V and J ends lost 0 bases and 6 bases respectively, with 17 bases between them. CDR1 and CDR2 (germline): SGHAT, FQNNGV. The CDR3 DNA is TGTGCCAGCAGCTTAGATTACATCAGATCTGGTGCTGAAGCTTTCTTT. Amino acids: CASSLDYIRSGAEAFF. Together with reference TRBV11-2 and TRBJ1-1, the CDR3 gives the full variable domain: EAGVAQSPRYKIIEKRQSVAFWCNPISGHATLYWYQQILGQGPKLLIQFQNNGVVDDSQLPKDRFSAERLKGVDSTLKIQPAKLEDSAVYLCASSLDYIRSGAEAFFGQGTRLTVV.

This clonotype was found many times. The V gene is TRBV11-3, the J gene TRBJ2-1; 9 nucleotides agree with TRBD1. J lost 4 bases, V lost 7 bases, and 8 bases had no gene match. This CDR3 is 15 amino acids long. Germline V CDR1 and CDR2: SGHNT, YENEEA. This CDR3 reads CASTPRGTGYNEQFF. As DNA, the CDR3 is TGTGCCAGCACCCCCCGTGGGACAGGGTACAATGAGCAGTTCTTC.

This clonotype appeared a few times. The J gene is TRBJ2-2, the V gene TRBV7-9; D may be TRBD2 (5 bases). Germline V CDR1 and CDR2: SEHNR, FQNEAQ (reference sequence). V lost 1 base and J lost 10, with 10 bases in between. The CDR3 consists of 13 residues. CDR3 amino acids: CASSLVGGSELFF. Here the CDR3 DNA reads TGTGCCAGCAGCTTAGTTGGCGGGTCGGAGCTGTTTTTT.

This clonotype was observed many times. The J gene is TRBJ2-3, the V gene TRBV9; 11 bases line up with TRBD1. Germline CDR1 reads SGDLS; CDR2 reads YYNGEE. The CDR3 is 17 residues long. V was clipped by 0 bases and J by 5 bases; unmatched bases: 8. The CDR3 DNA sequence: TGTGCCAGCAGCGTAGAGGGGTGGGACAGGGGGAGAGATACGCAGTATTTT. Its translation is CASSVEGWDRGRDTQYF.

V is TRBV3-1 and J is TRBJ2-1; D is unclear. The CDR3 length is 15 residues. Germline CDR1 and CDR2: LGHDT and YNNKEL (reference sequence). V was trimmed by 0 bases and J by 3 bases, leaving 9 bases between them. The CDR3 DNA sequence: TGTGCCAGCAGCCAAGATACGGCCCACTACAATGAGCAGTTCTTC. Amino acids: CASSQDTAHYNEQFF.

This clonotype was counted a few times. V and J are TRBV2 and TRBJ2-7; the match to TRBD2 covers 8 bases. CDR3 length equals 14 residues. V lost 4 bases, J lost 7 bases, and 9 bases stayed unmatched. Germline V gene sequence: CDR1 SNHLY, CDR2 FYNNEI. Here the CDR3 reads CASSVTGRVGEQYF. CDR3 nucleotide sequence: TGTGCCAGCAGTGTAACCGGGAGGGTTGGGGAGCAGTACTTC.

This clonotype appeared many times. This chain links TRBV7-9 with TRBJ1-1; 8 bases are shared with TRBD1. Germline V gene lookup returns CDR1 SEHNR and CDR2 FQNEAQ (reference sequence). Trimming cost V 5 bases and J 0 bases; bases outside gene matches: 11. This CDR3 spans 17 amino acids. CDR3 sequence: CASSPISPGQVNTEAFF. In DNA form, the CDR3 reads TGTGCCAGCAGCCCAATTTCGCCGGGACAGGTGAACACTGAAGCTTTCTTT.

This clonotype was observed a few times. This sequence joins TRBV6-2 or TRBV6-3 and TRBJ2-7, with 8 positions matching TRBD2. The length of the CDR3 is 16 residues. The J segment lost 0 bases and the V segment lost 5 bases, leaving 9 bases of the junction unmatched. Germline V CDR1 and CDR2: MNHEY, SVGEGT. CDR3 DNA: TGTGCCAGCAGTAGGCAGACTAGCGTAGTCTCCTACGAGCAGTACTTC. It specifies CASSRQTSVVSYEQYF.

Only a few counts were recorded for this clonotype. The rearrangement uses TRBV19 and TRBJ2-1; D gene unclear. CDR1 and CDR2 from the germline V gene are LNHDA and SQIVND (reference sequence). CDR3 length equals 12 residues. Trimming removed 3 bases at V and 12 bases at J, with 12 bases between. The CDR3, as DNA: TGTGCCAGTAGTATCCATCTAGGTATGCAGTTCTTC. Amino acid sequence: CASSIHLGMQFF.

V usage is TRBV12-3 or TRBV12-4 and J usage is TRBJ1-5, with D unclear. V was pared by 7 bases and J by 4 bases, with 14 bases between. The CDR3 totals 14 residues. The CDR3 is CASTGRRSNQPQHF. The CDR3 DNA reads as TGTGCCAGCACCGGAAGGCGGAGTAATCAGCCCCAGCATTTT.

This clonotype was seen repeatedly, ten times or more. The chain employs TRBV11-3 and TRBJ2-1, with unresolved D. Trimming took off 0 bases at V and 6 bases at J, with 9 bases between the two ends. CDR3 length: 14 amino acids. Germline V gene lookup returns CDR1 SGHNT and CDR2 YENEEA. CDR3 residues: CASSLDLGSNEQFF. In DNA, the CDR3 is TGTGCCAGCAGCTTAGATCTGGGATCCAATGAGCAGTTCTTC.

This clonotype was seen many times. The chain's CDR3 is CSARARTSSYNEQFF. As DNA, the CDR3 is TGCAGTGCTAGAGCGAGGACTAGCTCCTACAATGAGCAGTTCTTC. The genes are TRBV20-1 and TRBJ2-1; 7 bases map to TRBD2. Germline V lookup: CDR1 DFQATT, CDR2 SNEGSKA (reference sequence). This CDR3 region has 15 residues. V dropped 1 base and J dropped 0; count of bases not matched to a gene: 3.

This clonotype was observed a handful of times. V gene TRBV5-1 combines with J gene TRBJ1-1; 9 bases are a match to TRBD1. Germline V gene sequence: CDR1 SGHRS, CDR2 YFSETQ. The CDR3 is 15 residues long. V shed 0 bases, J shed 5 bases, and the junction held 5 bases outside the gene matches. CDR3 sequence: CASSLAGTGWTEAFF. CDR3 in DNA: TGCGCCAGCAGCTTGGCCGGGACAGGGTGGACTGAAGCTTTCTTT. The variable domain in full, with the rest retrieved from reference TRBV5-1 and TRBJ1-1, is KAGVTQTPRYLIKTRGQQVTLSCSPISGHRSVSWYQQTPGQGLQFLFEYFSETQRNKGNFPGRFSGRQFSNSRSEMNVSTLELGDSALYLCASSLAGTGWTEAFFGQGTRLTVV.

This clonotype appeared a few times. This may come from a read error, since a much larger clone is one base off. The CDR3 loop reads CSASPSGSSYNEQFF. The CDR3 bases are TGCAGTGCTAGTCCTAGCGGGAGCTCCTACAATGAGCAGTTCTTC. This chain links TRBV20-1 with TRBJ2-1, with TRBD2 identical over 10 bases. The CDR3 is 15 residues long. The trim removed 3 bases at V and 0 bases at J, leaving 2 bases unmatched. CDR1 and CDR2 (germline): DFQATT, SNEGSKA (reference sequence).

This clonotype was recorded at least ten times. The chain links TRBV10-3 to TRBJ2-3, with D perhaps TRBD1 (5 bases). Germline assignment: CDR1 ENHRY and CDR2 SYGVKD. Between the trimmed V and J ends, which lost 3 bases and 6 bases, there was a span of 13 bases. The CDR3 totals 14 residues. CDR3 region: CAISDRGFVDTQYF. The CDR3 bases are TGTGCCATCAGTGATAGGGGATTTGTGGATACGCAGTATTTT.

This clonotype was seen at least ten times. This rearrangement joins TRBV7-3 to TRBJ2-1, with D perhaps TRBD1 (5 bases). Germline V gene data show CDR1 as SGHTA and CDR2 as FQGTGA. This CDR3 is built from 16 residues. The V gene lost 5 bases and the J gene lost 1 base, with 15 bases spanning the gap. The CDR3 nucleotides are TGTGCCAGCAGCGCGATAAGGGGTCTTTCCTACAATGAGCAGTTCTTC. It codes for CASSAIRGLSYNEQFF.

This clonotype was counted at least ten times. The CDR3 protein is CASSRKRTGAVGTEAFF. For the CDR3, the DNA is TGTGCCAGCTCACGAAAGAGGACAGGGGCAGTGGGCACTGAAGCTTTCTTT. The chain uses TRBV18 and TRBJ1-1, with TRBD1 matching over 9 bases. The germline CDR1 and CDR2 sequences are KGHSH and LQKENI. The CDR3 loop spans 17 amino acids. With V trimmed by 4 bases and J by 4 bases, 13 bases remained unmatched.

This clonotype was observed at least ten times. V gene TRBV5-8 combines with J gene TRBJ2-3; perhaps TRBD1 as D (6 bases). V lost 3 bases and J 2 bases, leaving 10 bases between the germline ends. The CDR3 runs to 14 residues. Germline V lookup: CDR1 SGHTS, CDR2 YDEGEE. In DNA form, the CDR3 reads TGTGCCAGCAGCTCAAGACAGGCCACAGATACGCAGTATTTT. Its translation: CASSSRQATDTQYF.

This clonotype was recorded at least ten times. The genes are TRBV20-1 and TRBJ2-3; the match to TRBD2 covers 9 bases. The CDR3 consists of 22 residues. Germline CDR1 is DFQATT and CDR2 is SNEGSKA (reference sequence). The junction had 27 bases not matched to a gene; V was cut back by 5 bases and J by 0 bases. CDR3 coding DNA: TGCAGTGCTCCTGGAAGACAAAGCGGGAGGAAGCACGGGCTGTGGAGCACAGATACGCAGTATTTT. It codes for CSAPGRQSGRKHGLWSTDTQYF.